Shown below are 5 T cell receptor beta chains from a single sample sequenced in a study of T cells after yellow fever vaccination. TCRdb analysed the 5' RACE reads with MiXCR anew, one entry per CDR3 protein. The sample holds around 260,000 distinct CDR3 sequences, around 4.9% seen once. Source: CD4+ T cells sorted from PBMCs, taken on the day of the yellow fever booster vaccination. The receptors were gathered from a man aged 18-30 years who received the YFV17D yellow fever vaccine.

This chain connects TRBV28 to TRBJ1-5; perhaps TRBD1 as D (5 bases). V lost 3 bases and J 5 bases, leaving 14 bases between the germline ends. CDR3 size: 15 residues. Germline CDR1 MDHEN, CDR2 SYDVKM. In DNA form, the CDR3 reads TGTGCCAGCAGTTTGAATTGGGGGTTACATCAGCCCCAGCATTTT. Its protein is CASSLNWGLHQPQHF.

The V call is TRBV7-9, the J call TRBJ2-3; 8 nucleotides align to TRBD2. Unmatched junction bases numbered 14, after V lost 5 bases and J lost 4 bases. Germline lookup yields CDR1 SEHNR and CDR2 FQNEAQ (reference sequence). The CDR3 runs to 17 residues. The DNA of the CDR3 is TGTGCCAGCAGCCCCCAAGGGGCGGGGGGCCGATCAGATACGCAGTATTTT. Protein: CASSPQGAGGRSDTQYF.

In its sample, this clonotype was seen a few times. The chain has TRBV7-9 and TRBJ2-7; 9 nucleotides match TRBD1. Germline lookup yields CDR1 SEHNR and CDR2 FQNEAQ (reference sequence). The V and J ends lost 4 bases and 2 bases, in that order; junction bases with no gene match: 0. CDR3 length: 13 amino acids. The CDR3 is CASSWTGAYEQYV. The CDR3 coding sequence is TGTGCCAGCAGCTGGACAGGGGCCTACGAGCAGTACGTC.

This rearrangement joins TRBV29-1 to TRBJ2-6; D is unclear. The germline V gene has CDR1 SQVTM and CDR2 ANQGSEA. V was clipped by 6 bases and J by 4 bases, with 13 bases between them. This CDR3 is built from 14 residues. The CDR3 protein is CSVGSGSGANVLTF. In nucleotides, the CDR3 is TGCAGCGTCGGGTCGGGTTCAGGGGCCAACGTCCTGACTTTC.

This clonotype came up many times. The genes are TRBV28 and TRBJ2-1, with 7 bases that match TRBD1. V dropped 6 bases and J dropped 3; count of bases not matched to a gene: 5. The germline V gene has CDR1 MDHEN and CDR2 SYDVKM. The CDR3 totals 14 residues. The CDR3: CASRPGQSYNEQFF. Here the CDR3 DNA reads TGTGCCAGCAGGCCGGGACAGAGCTACAATGAGCAGTTCTTC.